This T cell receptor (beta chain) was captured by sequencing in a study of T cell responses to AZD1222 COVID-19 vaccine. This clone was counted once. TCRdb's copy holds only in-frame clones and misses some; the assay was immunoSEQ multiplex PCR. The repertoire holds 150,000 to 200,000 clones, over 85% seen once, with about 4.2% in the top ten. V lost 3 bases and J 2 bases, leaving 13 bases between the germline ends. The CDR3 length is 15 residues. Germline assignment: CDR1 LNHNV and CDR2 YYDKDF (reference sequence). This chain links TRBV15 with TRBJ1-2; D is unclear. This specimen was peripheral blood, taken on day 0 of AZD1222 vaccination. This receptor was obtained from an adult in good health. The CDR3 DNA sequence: TGTGCCACCAGCAGTAAGATACACGACAACTATGGCTACACCTTC. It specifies CATSSKIHDNYGYTF.